The present TCR beta chain was sequenced within a study of blood T cells in healthy people across ages. Next came a second PCR, run for roughly 7 to 12 cycles, which used a sample-barcoded 5' primer along with a J-beta primer mix. Each cDNA molecule, via a template-switch adaptor with 12 random nucleotides, was tagged. TCRdb reanalysed the 5' RACE reads using MiXCR and keeps one entry per CDR3 protein. The sample has about 1,400,000 distinct CDR3 sequences; 35% to 45% are singletons. Per-sample PBMC isolation yielded at least 6.5 million cells. Trimming took 5 bases from V and 7 from J, leaving 15 bases between them. CDR3 length: 14 residues. CDR1 MDHEN and CDR2 SYDVKM come from the germline V gene.

The receptor comes from a woman aged 18-35 years in good health. Source material: blood. The V and J genes are TRBV28 and TRBJ2-4, with a weak D call TRBD1 (6 bases). CDR3 sequence: CASSETRGNNIQYF. The CDR3 DNA is TGTGCCAGCAGTGAGACCAGGGGAAATAACATTCAGTACTTC.